The 23 T cell receptor beta chains below were found in one sample sequenced in a study of cytomegalovirus exposure and HLA in healthy donors. It was with 60 Vbeta and 13 Jbeta primers that the PCR ran. Sequencing used immunoSEQ multiplex PCR; TCRdb keeps in-frame clones, though not all of them. Here the sample spans about 200,000 clones, roughly four fifths being singletons. Sequenced material: PBMCs. Receptors originate from a boy younger than 10 in good health and CMV-seronegative.

V usage is TRBV2 and J usage is TRBJ1-1, with TRBD1 identical over 7 bases. Trimming removed 6 bases from V and 6 bases from J; junction bases left unmatched: 7. This CDR3 contains 13 residues. CDR1 and CDR2 (germline): SNHLY, FYNNEI. The CDR3 DNA reads TGTGCCAGCAGGAGGGGGCCGAGCGCTGAAGCTTTCTTT. It is translated as CASRRGPSAEAFF. Supplemented by reference TRBV2 and TRBJ1-1, the full variable domain reads EPEVTQTPSHQVTQMGQEVILRCVPISNHLYFYWYRQILGQKVEFLVSFYNNEISEKSEIFDDQFSVERPDGSNFTLKIRSTKLEDSAMYFCASRRGPSAEAFFGQGTRLTVV.

Written as DNA, the CDR3 is TGTGCCAGCAGCCCCAGACAGAACGGTGAAGCTTTCTTT. It codes for CASSPRQNGEAFF. The chain combines TRBV9 with TRBJ1-1; maybe TRBD1 (5 bases). The V gene lost 4 bases and the J gene lost 7 bases, with 14 bases spanning the gap. This CDR3 is built from 13 residues. The germline gives CDR1 SGDLS, CDR2 YYNGEE.

In its sample, this clone was seen a few times. The chain combines TRBV11-3 with TRBJ2-3, with 16 nucleotides matching TRBD2. V lost 4 bases, J lost 2 bases, and 9 bases stayed unmatched. CDR3 length: 19 residues. CDR1 and CDR2 (germline): SGHNT, YENEEA. This chain's CDR3 is CASSSGTSGGVLSTDTQYF. CDR3 bases: TGTGCCAGCAGCTCTGGGACTAGCGGGGGGGTTTTATCCACAGATACGCAGTATTTT.

The chain has TRBV6-5 and TRBJ1-2, with D perhaps TRBD1 (6 bases). This CDR3 contains 13 residues. V was trimmed by 4 bases and J by 6 bases, leaving 12 bases between them. In germline, CDR1 is MNHEY, CDR2 SVGAGI. The CDR3 nucleotides are TGTGCCAGCAGTTCCTACAGGGTCCATGGCTACACCTTC. Translated: CASSSYRVHGYTF.

This clone was recorded a few times. The chain uses TRBV27 and TRBJ1-6; unclear D gene. The CDR3 totals 14 residues. The ends were cut back, 3 bases at V and 9 bases at J, with 12 bases in the middle. Per the germline V gene, CDR1 is MNHEY and CDR2 is SMNVEV (reference sequence). The CDR3 nucleotides are TGTGCCAGCAGTTTCGAGTCGTCGGGTTCACCCCTCCACTTT. Translated, it gives CASSFESSGSPLHF.

The chain uses TRBV12-5 and TRBJ1-5, with no clear D. The CDR3 length is 12 residues. Germline-derived CDR1 and CDR2 are LGHNT and FRNRAP. CDR3 sequence: CAGGSGNQPQHF. DNA for the CDR3: TGTGCCGGAGGTTCTGGCAATCAGCCCCAGCATTTT. Complete variable domain (other parts from reference TRBV12-5 and TRBJ1-5): DARVTQTPRHKVTEMGQEVTMRCQPILGHNTVFWYRQTMMQGLELLAYFRNRAPLDDSGMPKDRFSAEMPDATLATLKIQPSEPRDSAVYFCAGGSGNQPQHFGDGTRLSIL.

This chain connects TRBV4-2 to TRBJ2-1; D not certain. The CDR3 is 12 amino acids. Germline V gene lookup returns CDR1 LGHNA and CDR2 YNFKEQ. V lost 1 base, J lost 10 bases, and 8 bases lay in between. The DNA of the CDR3 is TGTGCCAGCAGCCAAGTTTATAGCGAGCAGTTCTTC. Translated: CASSQVYSEQFF.

V gene TRBV7-3 combines with J gene TRBJ2-5; a weak D match, TRBD1 (6 bases). The CDR3 sequence is 13 residues long. Germline V gene data show CDR1 as SGHTA and CDR2 as FQGTGA. The V end lost 5 bases, the J end lost 3 bases, and 10 bases lay between the germline ends. CDR3 loop: CASSGGQKETQYF. The DNA of the CDR3 is TGTGCCAGCAGCGGGGGACAAAAAGAGACCCAGTACTTC. Drawing the rest from reference TRBV7-3 and TRBJ2-5, the complete variable domain is GAGVSQTPSNKVTEKGKYVELRCDPISGHTALYWYRQSLGQGPEFLIYFQGTGAADDSGLPNDRFFAVRPEGSVSTLKIQRTERGDSAVYLCASSGGQKETQYFGPGTRLLVL.

The chain uses TRBV7-9 and TRBJ2-1; 9 nucleotides agree with TRBD1. The CDR3 has 15 residues. V lost 2 bases and J lost 4; bases outside the gene matches: 3. The germline V gene encodes CDR1 SEHNR and CDR2 FQNEAQ (reference sequence). In DNA, the CDR3 is TGTGCCAGCAGCTTACCGGGACAGGGATACAATGAGCAGTTCTTC. Protein product: CASSLPGQGYNEQFF.

The chain carries TRBV27 and TRBJ1-5; 9 nucleotides match TRBD1. The CDR3 is 14 residues long. In germline, CDR1 is MNHEY, CDR2 SMNVEV (reference sequence). Unmatched junction bases numbered 4, after V lost 5 bases and J lost 5 bases. CDR3 loop: CASSRTGGDQPQHF. CDR3 bases: TGTGCCAGCAGTCGTACAGGGGGCGATCAGCCCCAGCATTTT.

The genes are TRBV5-1 and TRBJ2-7; 8 positions agree with TRBD2. Germline V gene data show CDR1 as SGHRS and CDR2 as YFSETQ. This CDR3 spans 16 amino acids. J gave up 6 bases and V 0 bases, and 11 bases lay outside the gene matches. CDR3 loop: CASSLGAAGARGEQYF. The DNA of the CDR3 is TGCGCCAGCAGCTTGGGGGCAGCGGGGGCCAGAGGCGAGCAGTACTTC.

This chain joins TRBV18 and TRBJ1-1; weak D call: TRBD1 (6 bases). The V end was cut by 6 bases, the J end by 0 bases, with 14 bases between. The CDR3 runs to 15 residues. Germline assignment: CDR1 KGHSH and CDR2 LQKENI. The DNA for the CDR3 is TGTGCCAGCTCCCGGGAGGGGGGAATGAACACTGAAGCTTTCTTT. Translating gives CASSREGGMNTEAFF.

The rearrangement uses TRBV2 and TRBJ2-3, with D possibly matching TRBD2 (7 bases). This CDR3 contains 14 residues. V lost 8 bases to trimming and J lost 7 bases, with 19 bases between them. The germline CDR1 and CDR2 sequences are SNHLY and FYNNEI. Here the CDR3 DNA reads TGTGCCAGCCAGGGAGGGGGGGCCGGTAATACGCAGTATTTT. This translates into CASQGGGAGNTQYF.

This clone was seen only a few times. The V and J genes are TRBV4-3 and TRBJ2-4; D is perhaps TRBD2 (6 bases). CDR1 and CDR2 (germline): LGHNA, YSLEER. This CDR3 comprises 18 residues. V lost 4 bases to trimming and J lost 2 bases, with 21 bases between them. Written as DNA, the CDR3 is TGCGCCAGCAGCCTTCACTTGGGAGGCCCCGGGCCCAAAAACATTCAGTACTTC. Protein: CASSLHLGGPGPKNIQYF.

V usage is TRBV28 and J usage is TRBJ1-1; D not certain. Germline CDR1 MDHEN, CDR2 SYDVKM. The V and J ends lost 3 bases and 0 bases respectively, with 8 bases between them. This CDR3 spans 14 amino acids. DNA for the CDR3: TGTGCCAGCAGTTTTTCAGACTTGAACACTGAAGCTTTCTTT. Translation gives CASSFSDLNTEAFF.

The chain employs TRBV5-8 and TRBJ2-7, with TRBD1 matching over 7 bases. CDR3 length: 15 residues. Germline V gives CDR1 SGHTS, CDR2 YDEGEE. Trimming cost V 5 bases and J 0 bases; bases outside gene matches: 8. The CDR3 bases are TGTGCCAGCAGTTGGCCGAGGACAGGCTCCTACGAGCAGTACTTC. Amino acid sequence: CASSWPRTGSYEQYF.

This clone was recorded once. The chain carries TRBV6-5 and TRBJ2-7, with 7 bases identical to TRBD2. The trim removed 3 bases at V and 3 bases at J, leaving 8 bases unmatched. The germline gives CDR1 MNHEY, CDR2 SVGAGI. The CDR3 contains 15 residues. DNA of the CDR3: TGTGCCAGCAGTTATAGCCTGGGGGGGGGCTACGAGCAGTACTTC. Translation gives CASSYSLGGGYEQYF.

The V call is TRBV5-4, the J call TRBJ2-7, with 14 positions matching TRBD2. The CDR3 is made up of 15 amino acids. Germline V gives CDR1 SGHNT, CDR2 YYREEE (reference sequence). Trimming at V came to 4 bases and at J to 4 bases, leaving 4 bases not matched to a gene. The CDR3 loop is CASSIGLAGGYEQYF. The CDR3 DNA reads TGTGCCAGCAGCATAGGACTAGCGGGGGGATACGAGCAGTACTTC.

Details on this clone: The sample holds other DNA sequences that translate to the same CDR3. The genes are TRBV7-8 and TRBJ1-1; TRBD1 might be the D (5 bases). V was trimmed by 1 base and J by 2 bases, leaving 8 bases between them. Germline values: CDR1 SGHVS, CDR2 FQNEAQ. The CDR3 spans 14 residues. The CDR3 DNA reads TGTGCCAGCAGCTTAGTAGACAGCAACACTGAAGCTTTCTTT. Its protein is CASSLVDSNTEAFF. Together with reference TRBV7-8 and TRBJ1-1, the CDR3 gives the full variable domain: GAGVSQSPRYKVAKRGQDVALRCDPISGHVSLFWYQQALGQGPEFLTYFQNEAQLDKSGLPSDRFFAERPEGSVSTLKIQRTQQEDSAVYLCASSLVDSNTEAFFGQGTRLTVV.

This chain connects TRBV9 to TRBJ2-2, with 7 bases identical to TRBD1. J was trimmed by 1 base and V by 3 bases; bases with no gene match: 3. CDR3 size: 15 residues. Germline V gives CDR1 SGDLS, CDR2 YYNGEE. CDR3 sequence reads: CASSAGTVNTGELFF. CDR3 nucleotide sequence: TGTGCCAGCAGCGCCGGGACAGTGAACACCGGGGAGCTGTTTTTT.

Here the CDR3 reads CASSPGQGNEQYF. In DNA, the CDR3 is TGCGCCAGCAGCCCGGGACAGGGTAACGAGCAGTACTTC. The chain couples TRBV5-1 to TRBJ2-7; 9 bases fit TRBD1. Per germline, CDR1 SGHRS and CDR2 YFSETQ. V lost 4 bases to trimming and J lost 5 bases; unmatched junction nucleotides: 4. The CDR3 loop spans 13 amino acids.

This clone was seen a single time. V and J are TRBV10-3 and TRBJ2-3; perhaps TRBD2 as D (7 bases). Trimming left V 0 bases short and J 2 bases short, with 18 bases between. CDR1 is ENHRY and CDR2 is SYGVKD in the germline V gene. This CDR3 has 18 residues. In nucleotides, the CDR3 is TGTGCCATCAGTGAGTCGATCGTAGGGGGGGGAACCACAGATACGCAGTATTTT. It codes for CAISESIVGGGTTDTQYF.

CDR3 amino acids: CASSPRQLMIYGYTF. In nucleotides, the CDR3 is TGTGCCAGCTCACCCCGACAGCTAATGATCTATGGCTACACCTTC. This chain joins TRBV18 and TRBJ1-2; perhaps TRBD1 as D (5 bases). Per the germline V gene, CDR1 is KGHSH and CDR2 is LQKENI. The CDR3 contains 15 residues. V lost 3 bases and J 4 bases, leaving 15 bases between the germline ends.